These 18 T cell receptor beta chains share one sample of origin, sequenced in a study of control samples from healthy donors and cancer patients. Method: immunoSEQ multiplex PCR; TCRdb's copy keeps in-frame clones and lacks some. The sample carries 80,000 or so clones, about nine tenths recorded once. Sequencing was carried out using blood. These receptors were obtained from a man in his fifties or sixties in good health.

The genes are TRBV6-6 and TRBJ1-5; the match to TRBD1 covers 8 bases. The CDR3 totals 15 residues. Trimming at V came to 0 bases and at J to 2 bases, leaving 0 bases not matched to a gene. Germline CDR1 is MNHNY and CDR2 is SVGAGI (reference sequence). The CDR3 is CASSYSGQGNQPQHF. For the CDR3, the DNA is TGTGCCAGCAGTTACTCGGGACAGGGCAATCAGCCCCAGCATTTT.

Only one count was recorded for this clone. V is TRBV7-2 and J is TRBJ1-2, with D perhaps matching TRBD1 (6 bases). The CDR3 is 13 residues long. V was clipped by 8 bases and J by 4 bases, with 14 bases between them. The germline V gene encodes CDR1 SGHTA and CDR2 FQGNSA. DNA of the CDR3: TGTGCCAGCTCGACAGGTCGTACCTATGGCTACACCTTC. It translates to CASSTGRTYGYTF. The variable domain in full, completed from reference TRBV7-2 and TRBJ1-2, reads GAGVSQSPSNKVTEKGKDVELRCDPISGHTALYWYRQSLGQGLEFLIYFQGNSAPDKSGLPSDRFSAERTGGSVSTLTIQRTQQEDSAVYLCASSTGRTYGYTFGSGTRLTVV.

This chain joins TRBV6-5 and TRBJ1-5; 8 nucleotides agree with TRBD1. Germline CDR1 reads MNHEY; CDR2 reads SVGAGI. V shed 6 bases and J 3 bases; nucleotides not matched to a gene: 4. The CDR3 runs 14 residues. This CDR3 reads CASRFRGLNQPQHF. The CDR3 DNA sequence: TGTGCCAGCAGATTCAGGGGGCTCAATCAGCCCCAGCATTTT.

This clone was seen just once. The chain has TRBV18 and TRBJ2-5; no clear D gene. V lost 4 bases and J lost 2, with 8 bases in between. The CDR3 contains 13 residues. From germline, CDR1 is KGHSH and CDR2 LQKENI. The CDR3 coding sequence is TGTGCCAGCTCACGAGGCAGACAAGAGACCCAGTACTTC. As protein: CASSRGRQETQYF.

The CDR3 DNA reads TGCGCCAGCAGCAATGGCGGGACAGGGGGTAGAGATACGCAGTATTTT. This sequence encodes CASSNGGTGGRDTQYF. The rearrangement uses TRBV10-1 and TRBJ2-3; the match to TRBD1 covers 11 bases. CDR3 length: 16 amino acids. V lost 6 bases and J lost 5; bases outside the gene matches: 10. In germline, CDR1 is WNHNN, CDR2 SYGVQD (reference sequence).

V gene TRBV2 combines with J gene TRBJ2-5; the match to TRBD1 covers 9 bases. The germline gives CDR1 SNHLY, CDR2 FYNNEI. The ends lost 7 bases at V and 4 bases at J; junction bases unmatched: 4. The CDR3 spans 13 residues. DNA of the CDR3: TGTGCCAGCACCCTGACAGGGGGAGAGACCCAGTACTTC. This codes for CASTLTGGETQYF.

The chain carries TRBV29-1 and TRBJ2-5; 9 bases line up with TRBD1. Per the germline V gene, CDR1 is SQVTM and CDR2 is ANQGSEA. The CDR3 is 12 amino acids. V was clipped by 4 bases and J by 5 bases; unmatched bases: 2. This CDR3 reads CSVVQGAETQYF. In DNA, the CDR3 is TGCAGCGTTGTACAGGGGGCCGAGACCCAGTACTTC.

The V call is TRBV6-6, the J call TRBJ2-2; D is unresolved. This CDR3 contains 16 residues. V was cut by 6 bases and J by 0 bases, with 14 bases left in between. The germline CDR1 and CDR2 sequences are MNHNY and SVGAGI (reference sequence). The CDR3 is CASRYRQGSNTGELFF. CDR3 sequence (DNA): TGTGCCAGCAGATACAGACAAGGGTCGAACACCGGGGAGCTGTTTTTT.

This clone was seen once. The chain is built from TRBV18 and TRBJ1-1, with D hard to call. The CDR3 extends over 13 amino acids. Germline-derived CDR1 and CDR2 are KGHSH and LQKENI. The V gene lost 6 bases and the J gene lost 1 base, with 9 bases spanning the gap. The DNA of the CDR3 is TGTGCCAGCTCGACGGAGAGGAACACTGAAGCTTTCTTT. Its protein product is CASSTERNTEAFF. The entire variable domain, with the rest obtained from reference TRBV18 and TRBJ1-1, is as follows: NAGVMQNPRHLVRRRGQEARLRCSPMKGHSHVYWYRQLPEEGLKFMVYLQKENIIDESGMPKERFSAEFPKEGPSILRIQQVVRGDSAAYFCASSTERNTEAFFGQGTRLTVV.

The chain combines TRBV7-9 with TRBJ1-2; 7 bases match TRBD1. Germline CDR1 and CDR2: SEHNR and FQNEAQ (reference sequence). CDR3 length: 12 amino acids. V gave up 5 bases and J gave up 7 bases; unmatched junction bases: 4. The CDR3 region has the DNA TGTGCCAGCAGCATGACAGGGAGTGGCTACACCTTC. Amino acid sequence: CASSMTGSGYTF.

The genes are TRBV6-5 and TRBJ1-6; D unclear. Between the trimmed V and J ends, which lost 1 base and 10 bases, there was a span of 14 bases. The CDR3 contains 15 residues. CDR1 and CDR2 from the germline V gene are MNHEY and SVGAGI. Here the CDR3 reads CASSYYSRTHSPLHF. In DNA form, the CDR3 reads TGTGCCAGCAGTTACTACTCCAGGACGCACTCACCCCTCCACTTT.

This clone showed up just a few times. The rearrangement links TRBV27 to TRBJ2-5; 12 bases map to TRBD2. The CDR3 has 22 residues. V was clipped by 4 bases and J by 7 bases; unmatched bases: 28. Per the germline V gene, CDR1 is MNHEY and CDR2 is SMNVEV (reference sequence). CDR3 nucleotide sequence: TGTGCCAGCAGTTCAAACGACAGGGGGTCGAGACTAGCGGGGGTCTGGTATAGGACCCAGTACTTC. Its protein product is CASSSNDRGSRLAGVWYRTQYF.

This chain uses TRBV5-8 with TRBJ1-2; D not resolved. The germline gives CDR1 SGHTS, CDR2 YDEGEE. V was pared by 2 bases and J by 7 bases, with 18 bases between. This CDR3 is built from 15 residues. CDR3 DNA: TGTGCCAGCAGCTTAAGGGTGCTTGCGGTGGGTGGCTACACCTTC. Its protein product is CASSLRVLAVGGYTF. Full variable domain (missing parts from reference TRBV5-8 and TRBJ1-2): EAGVTQSPTHLIKTRGQQATLRCSPISGHTSVYWYQQALGLGLQFLLWYDEGEERNRGNFPPRFSGRQFPNYSSELNVNALELEDSALYLCASSLRVLAVGGYTFGSGTRLTVV.

The genes are TRBV9 and TRBJ1-6; D not resolved. Per germline, CDR1 SGDLS and CDR2 YYNGEE. The CDR3 has 14 residues. Trimming cost V 0 bases and J 6 bases, with 7 bases left between them. The CDR3 bases are TGTGCCAGCAGCGTAGGAGTCTTTAATTCACCCCTCCACTTT. It yields the protein CASSVGVFNSPLHF.

The chain couples TRBV21-1 to TRBJ1-2. TRBV21-1 is listed as a pseudogene. This CDR3 has 19 amino acids. The DNA of the CDR3 is TGTGCCAGCAGCAAAGAGGAGGGGGGCCCTCTTGATCGTAACTATGGCTACACCTTC. As protein: CASSKEEGGPLDRNYGYTF.

This clone was found a few times. This CDR3 reads CASSVGTGGYDEQYF. CDR3 bases: TGCGCCAGCAGCGTGGGGACAGGGGGTTACGACGAGCAGTACTTC. The chain carries TRBV5-1 and TRBJ2-7, with TRBD1 matching over 11 bases. This CDR3 is 15 amino acids long. The V segment lost 4 bases and the J segment 5 bases; nucleotides outside the gene matches: 8. Germline V gene data show CDR1 as SGHRS and CDR2 as YFSETQ.

V usage is TRBV9 and J usage is TRBJ1-6; 7 bases map to TRBD1. The CDR3 sequence is 17 residues long. CDR1 SGDLS and CDR2 YYNGEE come from the germline V gene. V shed 0 bases and J 5 bases; nucleotides not matched to a gene: 8. CDR3 region: CASSVAQGQSDNSPLHF. The CDR3 DNA follows: TGTGCCAGCAGCGTAGCACAGGGGCAATCAGATAATTCACCCCTCCACTTT.

The chain is built from TRBV5-4 and TRBJ2-5, with D possibly called TRBD1 or TRBD2 (6 bases each). Per the germline V gene, CDR1 is SGHNT and CDR2 is YYREEE (reference sequence). CDR3 length: 15 residues. V was clipped by 2 bases and J by 5 bases, with 16 bases between them. The CDR3 bases are TGTGCCAGCAGCTTAAGGGGGGTCGTTTCGGAGACCCAGTACTTC. It is translated as CASSLRGVVSETQYF.